The 25 T cell receptor beta chains below all came from one sample that was sequenced in a study of blood T cell repertoires in COVID-19. Produced via immunoSEQ multiplex PCR; TCRdb's table is partial and in-frame only. The sample has about 250,000 clones, around 90% seen once. Material for sequencing was PBMCs or T cells enriched from blood (not recorded which). The origin of the receptors is a woman in her thirties with acute COVID-19.

The chain joins TRBV5-1 to TRBJ2-7; D perhaps matches TRBD1 (5 bases). Trimming took 7 bases from V and 4 from J, leaving 15 bases between them. This CDR3 has 13 amino acids. From germline, CDR1 is SGHRS and CDR2 YFSETQ. The CDR3 reads CASRKDTPYEQYF. The CDR3 DNA follows: TGCGCCAGCCGCAAGGACACACCATACGAGCAGTACTTC.

The genes are TRBV12-3 or TRBV12-4 and TRBJ1-1; D not resolved. V lost 3 bases and J 6 bases, leaving 8 bases between the germline ends. This CDR3 has 12 residues. CDR3 nucleotide sequence: TGTGCCAGCAGTTTCGGTACGGCTGAAGCTTTCTTT. It encodes CASSFGTAEAFF.

The count of this clone is one. J is TRBJ1-1 and V is TRBV27; D remains unclear. The CDR3 is 15 amino acids. CDR1 is MNHEY and CDR2 is SMNVEV in the germline V gene (reference sequence). V lost 6 bases to trimming and J lost 4 bases, with 18 bases between them. The CDR3 protein is CASRQDGKRSTEAFF. CDR3 sequence (DNA): TGTGCCAGCAGGCAAGACGGGAAAAGGAGCACTGAAGCTTTCTTT.

V is TRBV15 and J is TRBJ2-3, with TRBD2 identical over 11 bases. This CDR3 is 17 amino acids long. Trimming cost V 3 bases and J 3 bases; bases outside gene matches: 8. The V gene's germline CDR1 is LNHNV and CDR2 YYDKDF (reference sequence). The CDR3: CATSREEGTSGTDTQYF. In DNA, the CDR3 is TGTGCCACCAGCAGGGAAGAGGGGACTAGCGGTACAGATACGCAGTATTTT.

V gene TRBV28 combines with J gene TRBJ1-1; the D is unclear. The CDR3 sequence is 15 residues long. V was shortened by 4 bases and J by 10 bases, with 22 bases between the two germline ends. CDR1 is MDHEN, CDR2 SYDVKM, per germline. The CDR3 nucleotides read TGTGCCAGCAGTTCCCCTTCGGGGAGGGCCCTAGGAGCTTTCTTT. Translating gives CASSSPSGRALGAFF.

V usage is TRBV12-3 or TRBV12-4 and J usage is TRBJ1-4, with 8 positions matching TRBD1. The CDR3 runs to 13 residues. After removal of 6 bases from V and 3 bases from J, the junction contained 0 bases not matched to a gene. The CDR3: CASRDRANEKLFF. DNA for the CDR3: TGTGCCAGCAGGGACAGGGCTAATGAAAAACTGTTTTTT.

The V call is TRBV7-9, the J call TRBJ1-2; 9 positions agree with TRBD1. After removal of 5 bases from V and 5 bases from J, the junction contained 9 bases not matched to a gene. The CDR3 consists of 15 residues. Germline CDR1 and CDR2: SEHNR and FQNEAQ (reference sequence). The CDR3 loop reads CASSPGGTGKYGYTF. DNA of the CDR3: TGTGCCAGCAGCCCCGGTGGGACAGGGAAATATGGCTACACCTTC.

This clone was picked up many times. The chain uses TRBV30 and TRBJ2-1; 14 bases are shared with TRBD2. The CDR3 sequence is 16 residues long. Per the germline V gene, CDR1 is GTSNPN and CDR2 is SVGIG (reference sequence). The V and J ends lost 4 bases and 6 bases, in that order; junction bases with no gene match: 8. Here the CDR3 reads CAWTRLAGGNPNEQFF. In DNA, the CDR3 is TGTGCCTGGACCAGACTAGCGGGGGGGAATCCCAATGAGCAGTTCTTC.

The J gene is TRBJ1-2, the V gene TRBV28, with 9 bases identical to TRBD1. Trimming at V came to 7 bases and at J to 5 bases, leaving 8 bases not matched to a gene. The germline CDR1 and CDR2 sequences are MDHEN and SYDVKM. The CDR3 runs to 14 residues. In nucleotides, the CDR3 is TGTGCCAGCAAGGGACAGGGTGATTTTTATGGCTACACCTTC. Residues: CASKGQGDFYGYTF.

The gene calls are TRBV11-2 and TRBJ2-4; TRBD1 aligns across 7 bases. CDR1 is SGHAT and CDR2 is FQNNGV in the germline V gene. This CDR3 comprises 14 residues. Trimming removed 6 bases from V and 5 bases from J; junction bases left unmatched: 7. DNA of the CDR3: TGTGCCAGCAGGTTAATGCAGGGGGAAAACATTCAGTACTTC. This sequence encodes CASRLMQGENIQYF.

The J gene is TRBJ2-1, the V gene TRBV11-3; the match to TRBD2 covers 7 bases. The V segment lost 5 bases and the J segment 2 bases; nucleotides outside the gene matches: 6. CDR3 length equals 15 residues. Germline values: CDR1 SGHNT, CDR2 YENEEA. The CDR3 sequence: CASSPGTTAYNEQFF. CDR3 sequence (DNA): TGTGCCAGCAGCCCCGGGACTACGGCCTACAATGAGCAGTTCTTC. Looking up the rest from reference TRBV11-3 and TRBJ2-1 gives the full variable domain: EAGVVQSPRYKIIEKKQPVAFWCNPISGHNTLYWYLQNLGQGPELLIRYENEEAVDDSQLPKDRFSAERLKGVDSTLKIQPAELGDSAVYLCASSPGTTAYNEQFFGPGTRLTVL.

The chain has TRBV6-2 or TRBV6-3 and TRBJ2-5; 9 bases line up with TRBD2. The germline CDR1 and CDR2 sequences are MNHEY and SVGEGT. The ends lost 5 bases at V and 4 bases at J; junction bases unmatched: 8. This CDR3 has 15 residues. The CDR3 spells CASSQAGGRSETQYF. The CDR3 DNA sequence: TGTGCCAGCAGTCAAGCGGGAGGTAGATCAGAGACCCAGTACTTC.

V gene TRBV4-1 combines with J gene TRBJ2-2; a weak D match, TRBD1 (5 bases). This CDR3 is built from 15 residues. The germline V gene has CDR1 MGHRA and CDR2 YSYEKL. The ends were cut back, 4 bases at V and 0 bases at J, with 9 bases in the middle. DNA for the CDR3: TGCGCCAGCAGCCTGACAGAAGCGAACACCGGGGAGCTGTTTTTT. It yields the protein CASSLTEANTGELFF.

The chain is built from TRBV3-1 (or the pseudogene TRBV3-2) and TRBJ2-7, with a weak D call TRBD2 (5 bases). This CDR3 spans 21 amino acids. Trimming took off 0 bases at V and 7 bases at J, with 34 bases between the two ends. The germline V gene has CDR1 LGHDT and CDR2 YNNKEL (reference sequence). The CDR3 here is CASSQDNLGGLSGLYYVEQYF. The CDR3 DNA follows: TGTGCCAGCAGCCAAGATAATCTTGGTGGTTTGTCCGGACTTTACTACGTTGAGCAGTACTTC.

The gene calls are TRBV25-1 and TRBJ1-1, with 8 bases aligning to TRBD1. The junction had 9 bases not matched to a gene; V was cut back by 7 bases and J by 5 bases. CDR3 length: 14 amino acids. The V gene's germline CDR1 is MGHDK and CDR2 SYGVNS. The CDR3 spells CASTDGQGRTEAFF. CDR3 DNA sequence: TGTGCCAGCACTGACGGACAGGGACGGACTGAAGCTTTCTTT.

V usage is TRBV7-9 and J usage is TRBJ1-5, with 8 bases fitting TRBD1. Germline V gives CDR1 SEHNR, CDR2 FQNEAQ (reference sequence). Trimming removed 5 bases from V and 7 bases from J; junction bases left unmatched: 13. This CDR3 is 16 amino acids long. CDR3 sequence reads: CASSPERQGAEQPQHF. For the CDR3, the DNA is TGTGCCAGCAGCCCCGAGAGGCAGGGGGCTGAACAGCCCCAGCATTTT.

The chain employs TRBV2 and TRBJ2-1; D is unresolved. Trimming took off 6 bases at V and 7 bases at J, with 4 bases between the two ends. Germline V CDR1 and CDR2: SNHLY, FYNNEI. The CDR3 has 10 amino acids. DNA of the CDR3: TGTGCCAGCAGCGGTAATGAGCAGTTCTTC. The encoded protein is CASSGNEQFF.

This clone was observed a few times. The chain couples TRBV7-2 to TRBJ1-3, with 7 positions matching TRBD1. Unmatched junction bases numbered 3, after V lost 2 bases and J lost 2 bases. Per germline, CDR1 SGHTA and CDR2 FQGNSA. The CDR3 covers 15 residues. The chain's CDR3 is CASSLSTGAGNTIYF. DNA of the CDR3: TGTGCCAGCAGCTTATCTACAGGGGCTGGAAACACCATATATTTT.

This chain links TRBV12-3 or TRBV12-4 with TRBJ2-5; D perhaps matches TRBD1 (5 bases). Trimming shortened V by 4 bases and J by 5 bases, and 11 bases separated the two germline ends. The CDR3 covers 13 residues. The CDR3: CASSSGKWETQYF. DNA of the CDR3: TGTGCCAGCAGTTCAGGGAAGTGGGAGACCCAGTACTTC.

V and J are TRBV18 and TRBJ1-6; TRBD1 agrees at 7 bases. This CDR3 region has 14 residues. Germline values: CDR1 KGHSH, CDR2 LQKENI. V shed 4 bases, J shed 7 bases, and the junction held 4 bases outside the gene matches. CDR3 sequence reads: CASSLTGNNSPLHF. The CDR3 DNA reads TGTGCCAGCTCACTGACAGGGAACAATTCACCCCTCCACTTT.

The chain couples TRBV7-9 to TRBJ1-2, with TRBD1 matching 7 bases. The CDR3 contains 16 residues. Germline V lookup: CDR1 SEHNR, CDR2 FQNEAQ (reference sequence). The V segment lost 5 bases and the J segment 6 bases; nucleotides outside the gene matches: 15. The CDR3 loop is CASSNRTQGEKNGYTF. The CDR3 DNA reads as TGTGCCAGCAGCAACCGAACCCAGGGGGAGAAAAATGGCTACACCTTC.

V is TRBV7-9 and J is TRBJ2-3; D is possibly TRBD1 (7 bases). CDR3 length equals 15 residues. In germline, CDR1 is SEHNR, CDR2 FQNEAQ (reference sequence). V lost 6 bases and J lost 2, with 15 bases in between. The CDR3: CASSHGGTDTDTQYF. CDR3 sequence (DNA): TGTGCCAGCAGTCACGGAGGGACAGACACAGATACGCAGTATTTT.

The V gene is TRBV3-1 (or the pseudogene TRBV3-2), the J gene TRBJ1-4; D possibly corresponds to TRBD1 (5 bases). The CDR3 runs to 14 residues. Germline V lookup: CDR1 LGHDT, CDR2 YNNKEL (reference sequence). Trimming shortened V by 1 base and J by 7 bases, and 10 bases separated the two germline ends. The CDR3 bases are TGTGCCAGCAGCCAAGGTTTAGGGGTTGAAAAACTGTTTTTT. Its translation is CASSQGLGVEKLFF.

The CDR3 sequence is CASSGSGGPTGELFF. CDR3 nucleotide sequence: TGTGCCAGCAGCGGTAGCGGGGGGCCGACCGGGGAGCTGTTTTTT. The chain recombines TRBV7-9 with TRBJ2-2; 10 positions agree with TRBD2. Trimming cost V 5 bases and J 5 bases; bases outside gene matches: 5. The CDR3 length is 15 residues. Germline assignment: CDR1 SEHNR and CDR2 FQNEAQ (reference sequence).

This clone was seen only once. The chain uses TRBV5-1 and TRBJ2-3; the D is unclear. Trimming stripped 4 bases from V and 8 bases from J, with 14 bases between. CDR1 and CDR2 from the germline V gene are SGHRS and YFSETQ. This CDR3 region has 13 residues. The CDR3 region is CASSPSSPRTQYF. The DNA for the CDR3 is TGCGCCAGCAGCCCCTCTTCCCCCCGTACGCAGTATTTT.